Listed below are T cell receptor beta chains from one sample, sequenced in a study of T cell responses to AZD1222 COVID-19 vaccine. The repertoire was sequenced with immunoSEQ multiplex PCR; TCRdb's copy has only in-frame clones and lacks some. The repertoire consists of about 130,000 clones, with around 84% occurring once and the leading ten covering 12%. The sequenced sample was peripheral blood, obtained on day 0 of AZD1222 vaccination. These receptor sequences come from an adult in good health. CDR3s include the opening cysteine and the closing phenylalanine or tryptophan. Not all rows give a size; the values are once, few, many and, for expanded clones, a class.

V gene,clone size,J gene,CDR3 protein
TRBV6-1,.,TRBJ1-4,CASSRSTGGNEKLFF
TRBV7-2,.,TRBJ1-6,CASSLRAGSNSPLHF
TRBV7-9,.,TRBJ2-3,CASTRGADTQYF
TRBV2,.,TRBJ1-1,CASSWTEGTEAFF
TRBV24-1,once,TRBJ1-2,CATSDAGNYGYTF
TRBV9,.,TRBJ2-7,CASSVGGVDSYEQYF
TRBV18,.,TRBJ2-7,CASSRSLGQGRYEQYF
TRBV24-1,once,TRBJ2-6,CATSDPGQSSGANVLTF
TRBV3-1/TRBV3-2,.,TRBJ2-2,CASRQRGGNTGELFF
TRBV4-2,.,TRBJ1-6,CASSQDPATSYNSPLHF
TRBV27,.,TRBJ1-5,CASRQGAGNQPQHF
TRBV7-9,.,TRBJ2-5,CASSFSAGAYQETQYF
TRBV5-6,.,TRBJ2-7,CASSLRGTGGDEQYF
TRBV19,.,TRBJ2-2,CASRHGGAITGELFF
TRBV6-5,.,TRBJ2-3,CASSYDGGSTQYF
TRBV5-4,.,TRBJ2-3,CASSSKSGGAAGDTQYF
TRBV5-4,.,TRBJ1-4,CASSLWDRREEKLFF
TRBV30,.,TRBJ2-7,CAWSPNLLAGGLGLHEQYF
TRBV28,.,TRBJ2-7,CASTRTGNSYEQYF
TRBV9,once,TRBJ1-3,CASSAGQAQTGNTIYF
TRBV30,.,TRBJ2-7,CAWSVKGQGNNYEQYF
TRBV27,.,TRBJ1-5,CASSSTGVQPQHF
TRBV6-6,.,TRBJ1-3,CASSQKQGRGFYGNTIYF
TRBV9,.,TRBJ1-2,CASSVSSGSGYGYTF
TRBV27,.,TRBJ1-5,CASGGEAQPQHF
TRBV11-2,.,TRBJ2-2,CASSLDSPLNTGELFF
TRBV20-1,.,TRBJ2-7,CSASPGQYTYEQYF
TRBV6-4,.,TRBJ1-6,CASSPTGGSVSGSPLHF
TRBV2,.,TRBJ2-7,CASSEAPGGGYEQYF
TRBV29-1,.,TRBJ2-1,CSVETLDEQFF